The clone carrying this T cell receptor beta chain was found a few times. Germline assignment: CDR1 MDHEN and CDR2 SYDVKM. V shed 2 bases and J shed 9 bases, with 14 bases lying between them. CDR3 size: 14 residues. These data belong to a study of blood T cell repertoires in COVID-19. Overall study context: Sites across the United States, Italy and Spain contributed samples from acute and convalescent COVID-19.

Measured with immunoSEQ multiplex PCR; TCRdb has only the in-frame clones, and not every one. The profile shows 100,000 or so clones, 81% of them singletons. What was sequenced was peripheral blood. The V gene is TRBV28, the J gene TRBJ2-4; D may be TRBD1 (6 bases). The source of this sequence is a man older than 75 with acute or convalescent COVID-19. In DNA form, the CDR3 reads TGTGCCAGCAGTTTAGCTGGACAGCCAGGCATTCAGTACTTC. Amino acid sequence: CASSLAGQPGIQYF. The full variable domain, in which reference TRBV28 and TRBJ2-4 provide the parts outside the CDR3, is DVKVTQSSRYLVKRTGEKVFLECVQDMDHENMFWYRQDPGLGLRLIYFSYDVKMKEKGDIPEGYSVSREKKERFSLILESASTNQTSMYLCASSLAGQPGIQYFGAGTRLSVL.